Sequencing of this T cell receptor (beta chain) was carried out in a study of control samples from healthy donors and cancer patients (TCRdb year 2020). With regard to this clone: Its target antigen remains unknown. Base qualities were left out, and no much larger clone turns up one base away.

Receptor amplification or capture employed the immunoSEQ multiplex PCR assay. The source is immuneACCESS, and TCRdb retained only in-frame sequences with V and J called. Part of the clones is not carried over; for the studies checked, unresolved V genes explain less than half of this, and the remainder is unexplained. Within this sample are around 130,000 clones, with 89% of them counted one time only. The top ten clones comprise 6% to 9.5% of the sample. CDR1 and CDR2 are drawn from the germline V gene: SNHLY, FYNNEI. Relative to germline, V is 7 bases shorter and J is 6 bases shorter, with 10 bases between their ends. The CDR3 goes from the cysteine to the phenylalanine over 11 residues. The CDR3 DNA has 33 bases and is translated from base 1.

The TCR originated in a man aged 45-65 years with head and neck cancer. Recombination linked TRBV2 to TRBJ2-7, with no confident D gene call. Sequencing used PBMCs. The CDR3 loop reads CASMGRGEQYF. DNA sequence: TGTGCCAGCATGGGTAGAGGCGAGCAGTACTTC.